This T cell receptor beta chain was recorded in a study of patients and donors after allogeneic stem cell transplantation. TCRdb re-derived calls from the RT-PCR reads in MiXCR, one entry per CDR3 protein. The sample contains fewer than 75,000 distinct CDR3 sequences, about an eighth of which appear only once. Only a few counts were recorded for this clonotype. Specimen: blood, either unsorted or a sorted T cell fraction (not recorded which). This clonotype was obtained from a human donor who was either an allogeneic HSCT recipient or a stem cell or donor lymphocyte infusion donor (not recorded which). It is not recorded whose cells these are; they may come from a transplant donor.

The CDR3 reads CASSLSGTDNNSPLHF. The CDR3 DNA follows: TGTGCCAGCAGCTTAAGCGGGACAGATAATAATTCACCCCTCCACTTT. The rearrangement joins TRBV7-9 to TRBJ1-6; 7 bases line up with TRBD1. The CDR3 has 16 residues. CDR1 SEHNR and CDR2 FQNEAQ come from the germline V gene (reference sequence). Trimming removed 2 bases from V and 5 bases from J; junction bases left unmatched: 6.